This TCR beta chain came from a study of cytomegalovirus exposure and HLA in healthy donors. General study points: What TCR beta sequences reportedly achieved was accurate prediction of HLA-A and HLA-B alleles in most subjects. Trimming of TCR beta V- and J-genes showed a link, identified in a later analysis, to a missense DCLRE1C variant. There were 164 TCR beta chains listed as cytomegalovirus-associated.

Unrecorded immune exposure was likely among donors, who were nominally healthy when sampled. This CDR3 spans 13 amino acids. V shed 6 bases, J shed 4 bases, and the junction held 4 bases outside the gene matches. The V gene's germline CDR1 is MNHNS and CDR2 SASEGT. Use of 60 Vbeta and 13 Jbeta primers characterized the PCR. TCRdb's copy holds only in-frame clones and misses some; the assay was immunoSEQ multiplex PCR. Of more than 3,500 clones listed, 65% to 85% are singletons. On this clone: What it binds is not known.

The rearrangement uses TRBV6-1 and TRBJ1-2; TRBD1 matches 8 bases. The receptor's source is a woman aged 40-49 years in good health and CMV-seropositive. Sequencing was done on a sample of PBMCs. This chain's CDR3 is CASSLGQAYGYTF. DNA for the CDR3: TGTGCCAGCAGCCTGGGACAGGCCTATGGCTACACCTTC.